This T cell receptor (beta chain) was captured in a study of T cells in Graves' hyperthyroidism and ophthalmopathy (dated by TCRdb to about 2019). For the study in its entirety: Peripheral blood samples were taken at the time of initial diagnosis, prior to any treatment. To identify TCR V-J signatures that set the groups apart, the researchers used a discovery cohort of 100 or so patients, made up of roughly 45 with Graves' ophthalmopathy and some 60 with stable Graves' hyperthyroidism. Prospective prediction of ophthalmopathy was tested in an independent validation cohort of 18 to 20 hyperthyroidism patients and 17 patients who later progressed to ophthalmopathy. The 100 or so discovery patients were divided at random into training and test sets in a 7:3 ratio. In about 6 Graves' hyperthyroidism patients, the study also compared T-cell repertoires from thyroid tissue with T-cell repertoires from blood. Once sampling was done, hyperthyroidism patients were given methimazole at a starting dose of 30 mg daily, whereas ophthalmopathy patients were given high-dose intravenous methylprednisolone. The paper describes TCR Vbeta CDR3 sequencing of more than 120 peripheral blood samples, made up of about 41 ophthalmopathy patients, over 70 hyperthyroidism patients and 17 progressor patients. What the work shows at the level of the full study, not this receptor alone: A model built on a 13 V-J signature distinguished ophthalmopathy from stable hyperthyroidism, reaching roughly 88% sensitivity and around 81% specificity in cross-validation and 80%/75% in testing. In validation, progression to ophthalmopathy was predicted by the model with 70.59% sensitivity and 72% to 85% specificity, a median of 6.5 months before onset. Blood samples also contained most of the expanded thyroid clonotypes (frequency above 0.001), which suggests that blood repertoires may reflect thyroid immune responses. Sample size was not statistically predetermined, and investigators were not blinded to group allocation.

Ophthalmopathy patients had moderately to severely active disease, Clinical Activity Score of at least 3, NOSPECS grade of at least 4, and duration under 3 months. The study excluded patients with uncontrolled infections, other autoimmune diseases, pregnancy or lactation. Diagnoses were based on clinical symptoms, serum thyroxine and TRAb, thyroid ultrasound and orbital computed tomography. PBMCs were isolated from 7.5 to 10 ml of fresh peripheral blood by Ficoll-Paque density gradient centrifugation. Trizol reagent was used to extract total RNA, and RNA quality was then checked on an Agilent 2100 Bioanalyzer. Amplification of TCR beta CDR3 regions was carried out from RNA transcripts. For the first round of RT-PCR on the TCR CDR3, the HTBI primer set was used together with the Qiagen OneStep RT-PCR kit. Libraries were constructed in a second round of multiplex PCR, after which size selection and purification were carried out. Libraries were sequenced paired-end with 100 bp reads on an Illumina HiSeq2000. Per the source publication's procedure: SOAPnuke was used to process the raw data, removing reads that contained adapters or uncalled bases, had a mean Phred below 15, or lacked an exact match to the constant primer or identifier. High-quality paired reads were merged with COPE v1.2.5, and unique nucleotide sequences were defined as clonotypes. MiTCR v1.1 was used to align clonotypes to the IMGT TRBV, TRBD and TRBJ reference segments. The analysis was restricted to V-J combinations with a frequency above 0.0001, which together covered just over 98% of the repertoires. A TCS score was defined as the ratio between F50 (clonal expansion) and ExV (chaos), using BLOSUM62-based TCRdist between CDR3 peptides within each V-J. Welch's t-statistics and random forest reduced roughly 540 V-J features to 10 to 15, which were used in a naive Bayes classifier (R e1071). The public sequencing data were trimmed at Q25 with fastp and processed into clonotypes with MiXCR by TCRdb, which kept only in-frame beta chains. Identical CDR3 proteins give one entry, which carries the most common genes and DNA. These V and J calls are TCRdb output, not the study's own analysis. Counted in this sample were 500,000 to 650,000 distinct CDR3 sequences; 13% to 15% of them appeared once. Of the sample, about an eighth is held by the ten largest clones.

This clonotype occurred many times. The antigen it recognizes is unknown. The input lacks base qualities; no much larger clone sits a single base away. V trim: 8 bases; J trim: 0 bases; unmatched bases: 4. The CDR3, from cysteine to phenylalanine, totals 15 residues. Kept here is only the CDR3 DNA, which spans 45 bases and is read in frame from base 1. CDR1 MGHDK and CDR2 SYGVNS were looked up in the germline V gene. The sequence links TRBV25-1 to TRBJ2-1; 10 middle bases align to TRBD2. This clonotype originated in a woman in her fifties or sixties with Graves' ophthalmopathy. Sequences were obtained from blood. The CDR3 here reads CASGLAGGSYNEQFF. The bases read TGTGCCAGCGGATTAGCGGGAGGCTCCTACAATGAGCAGTTCTTC.